The 26 T cell receptor beta chains in this list originate from one sample, sequenced in a study of somatic mutations in cytotoxic T cells in rheumatoid arthritis. Clones were sequenced by immunoSEQ multiplex PCR, and TCRdb holds only the in-frame ones, with some missing. The sample comprises under 20,000 clones, 78% of which are singletons, and 15% to 20% rests with the top ten. Sequenced material: CD8+ T cells sorted from blood. These receptors were obtained from an adult with rheumatoid arthritis.

The CDR3 nucleotides read TGTGCCAGCAGCTCGACTAGCGTTTTTATCACAGATACGCAGTATTTT. It specifies CASSSTSVFITDTQYF. This chain joins TRBV11-2 and TRBJ2-3; 8 bases are a match to TRBD2. The germline V gene has CDR1 SGHAT and CDR2 FQNNGV. Losses at the gene ends were 4 bases for V and 2 bases for J; bases not matched to a gene: 8. The CDR3 runs to 16 residues.

The gene calls are TRBV11-2 and TRBJ2-1, with TRBD2 matching over 7 bases. The V gene's germline CDR1 is SGHAT and CDR2 FQNNGV. With 1 base clipped from V and 8 bases from J, the junction kept 5 bases outside the gene matches. The CDR3 has 14 residues. The CDR3 DNA is TGTGCCAGCAGCTTAGCCCTCCTAGCGGATGAGCAGTTCTTC. It yields the protein CASSLALLADEQFF. Full variable domain (rest looked up from reference TRBV11-2 and TRBJ2-1): EAGVAQSPRYKIIEKRQSVAFWCNPISGHATLYWYQQILGQGPKLLIQFQNNGVVDDSQLPKDRFSAERLKGVDSTLKIQPAKLEDSAVYLCASSLALLADEQFFGPGTRLTVL.

This chain links TRBV10-3 with TRBJ2-7; D possibly corresponds to TRBD2 (5 bases). V lost 0 bases to trimming and J lost 3 bases, with 12 bases between them. The CDR3 has 15 amino acids. Germline V gives CDR1 ENHRY, CDR2 SYGVKD. The CDR3 DNA reads TGTGCCATCAGTGAGTCGAGCCTAGCAGTCTACGAGCAGTACTTC. Its protein product is CAISESSLAVYEQYF.

This clone has more than one count but fewer than ten. The genes are TRBV27 and TRBJ1-1; 7 nucleotides match TRBD1. The trim removed 6 bases at V and 1 base at J, leaving 8 bases unmatched. CDR1 and CDR2 (germline): MNHEY, SMNVEV (reference sequence). This CDR3 contains 15 residues. CDR3 protein: CASRPRGLPNTEAFF. As DNA, the CDR3 is TGTGCCAGCAGGCCAAGGGGGCTCCCGAACACTGAAGCTTTCTTT.

The chain uses TRBV25-1 and TRBJ2-1, with D perhaps matching TRBD1 (5 bases). V dropped 10 bases and J dropped 7 bases, with 14 bases sitting between them. Germline V CDR1 and CDR2: MGHDK, SYGVNS. The CDR3 runs 12 residues. The CDR3 DNA reads TGTGCCACCAAAACGCAGGGAAATGAGCAGTTCTTC. Protein: CATKTQGNEQFF.

This clone was picked up one time. V gene TRBV6-5 combines with J gene TRBJ2-2; 9 bases map to TRBD2. CDR1 and CDR2 from the germline V gene are MNHEY and SVGAGI. This CDR3 has 16 residues. The V gene end was trimmed by 4 bases and the J gene end by 0 bases; junction bases not matched to a gene: 3. The CDR3 region is CASSSGLASNTGELFF. The CDR3 region has the DNA TGTGCCAGCAGTTCCGGACTAGCGTCGAACACCGGGGAGCTGTTTTTT.

The chain links TRBV29-1 to TRBJ1-2, with no clear D. The CDR3 extends over 11 amino acids. V was shortened by 2 bases and J by 8 bases, with 9 bases between the two germline ends. Germline-derived CDR1 and CDR2 are SQVTM and ANQGSEA. The CDR3 region has the DNA TGCAGCGTTGAATCAGATTTAGGCTACACCTTC. It specifies CSVESDLGYTF.

The CDR3 protein is CASSRENTGELFF. DNA of the CDR3: TGCGCCAGCAGCCGGGAGAACACCGGGGAGCTGTTTTTT. The rearrangement joins TRBV4-1 to TRBJ2-2; D not certain. V shed 4 bases and J shed 1 base, with 4 bases lying between them. There are 13 residues in the CDR3. Germline CDR1 is MGHRA and CDR2 is YSYEKL.

The genes are TRBV5-4 and TRBJ2-7, with D possibly TRBD1 on 6 matching bases. V was pared by 2 bases and J by 0 bases, with 9 bases between. CDR1 and CDR2 from the germline V gene are SGHNT and YYREEE (reference sequence). This CDR3 comprises 14 residues. The CDR3 region has the DNA TGTGCCAGCAGCTTAACAGGGAGCTCCTACGAGCAGTACTTC. Encoded protein: CASSLTGSSYEQYF. Supplemented by reference TRBV5-4 and TRBJ2-7, the full variable domain reads ETGVTQSPTHLIKTRGQQVTLRCSSQSGHNTVSWYQQALGQGPQFIFQYYREEENGRGNFPPRFSGLQFPNYSSELNVNALELDDSALYLCASSLTGSSYEQYFGPGTRLTVT.

The V call is TRBV5-5, the J call TRBJ2-5, with a possible D match to TRBD2 (7 bases). The germline V and J ends were trimmed by 4 bases and 2 bases, with 15 bases remaining between them. Germline CDR1 and CDR2: SGHKS and YYEKEE (reference sequence). The CDR3 extends over 15 amino acids. CDR3 sequence (DNA): TGTGCCAGCAGCGGGGGGCGGGGGTTTCAAGAGACCCAGTACTTC. This sequence encodes CASSGGRGFQETQYF.

The rearrangement joins TRBV19 to TRBJ2-4; 7 bases fit TRBD1. The CDR3 contains 13 residues. Germline lookup yields CDR1 LNHDA and CDR2 SQIVND (reference sequence). The V gene end was trimmed by 6 bases and the J gene end by 5 bases; junction bases not matched to a gene: 4. The CDR3 DNA reads as TGTGCCAGTAGCCTCGGGACAGAAAACATTCAGTACTTC. It specifies CASSLGTENIQYF.

The V call is TRBV13, the J call TRBJ1-5; TRBD1 aligns across 8 bases. This CDR3 contains 13 residues. The V gene's germline CDR1 is PRHDT and CDR2 FYEKMQ (reference sequence). Germline trimming cut 5 bases from V and 4 bases from J; bases unmatched to any gene: 1. This CDR3 is CASSNRGNQPQHF. In DNA, the CDR3 is TGTGCCAGCAGCAACAGGGGGAATCAGCCCCAGCATTTT.

J is TRBJ1-2 and V is TRBV7-8; weak D call: TRBD1 (5 bases). The V and J ends lost 3 bases and 2 bases respectively, with 10 bases between them. CDR1 and CDR2 (germline): SGHVS, FQNEAQ. The CDR3 covers 14 residues. The CDR3 DNA reads as TGTGCCAGCAGCTTGACAGAGGGGAACTATGGCTACACCTTC. Protein product: CASSLTEGNYGYTF.

There are a few counts of this clone. The rearrangement uses TRBV19 and TRBJ1-5; no reliable D call. The V end was cut by 2 bases, the J end by 1 base, with 9 bases between. CDR3 length equals 15 residues. Germline V gene lookup returns CDR1 LNHDA and CDR2 SQIVND (reference sequence). In nucleotides, the CDR3 is TGTGCCAGTAGTATATGGGGAAAGAGCAATCAGCCCCAGCATTTT. The encoded protein is CASSIWGKSNQPQHF.

The V call is TRBV6-1, the J call TRBJ1-2; D call uncertain. Germline CDR1 and CDR2: MNHNS and SASEGT. The length of the CDR3 is 14 residues. The V gene lost 8 bases and the J gene lost 0 bases, with 13 bases spanning the gap. In DNA, the CDR3 is TGTGCCAGCGAGGGCCTGCCTCCTAACTATGGCTACACCTTC. As protein: CASEGLPPNYGYTF.

This clone has more than one count but fewer than ten. The rearrangement uses TRBV6-9 and TRBJ2-3; D unresolved. This CDR3 is built from 13 residues. Germline CDR1 is MNHGY and CDR2 is SVAAGI. V was shortened by 4 bases and J by 5 bases, with 10 bases between the two germline ends. The chain's CDR3 is CASSFSGGDTQYF. The CDR3 DNA reads TGTGCCAGCAGTTTCTCCGGTGGAGATACGCAGTATTTT.

This clone was recorded only once. The rearrangement uses TRBV27 and TRBJ1-5, with D hard to call. This CDR3 is built from 15 residues. In germline, CDR1 is MNHEY, CDR2 SMNVEV (reference sequence). Deletions cut 3 bases from V and 3 bases from J, with 12 bases between. The chain's CDR3 is CASSLDIGPNQPQHF. In nucleotides, the CDR3 is TGTGCCAGCAGTTTGGATATAGGGCCCAATCAGCCCCAGCATTTT.

J is TRBJ1-1 and V is TRBV28; 8 nucleotides agree with TRBD1. The J segment lost 0 bases and the V segment lost 5 bases, leaving 14 bases of the junction unmatched. The V gene's germline CDR1 is MDHEN and CDR2 SYDVKM. There are 18 residues in the CDR3. The CDR3 loop reads CASSQDREGWILNTEAFF. CDR3 coding DNA: TGTGCCAGCAGTCAGGACAGGGAAGGATGGATCCTGAACACTGAAGCTTTCTTT. Full variable domain (missing parts from reference TRBV28 and TRBJ1-1): DVKVTQSSRYLVKRTGEKVFLECVQDMDHENMFWYRQDPGLGLRLIYFSYDVKMKEKGDIPEGYSVSREKKERFSLILESASTNQTSMYLCASSQDREGWILNTEAFFGQGTRLTVV.

This chain connects TRBV2 to TRBJ2-7, with D hard to call. V was cut by 9 bases and J by 6 bases, with 21 bases left in between. The CDR3 runs 14 residues. The germline V gene has CDR1 SNHLY and CDR2 FYNNEI. The CDR3 sequence is CASHGSHTASEQYF. CDR3 sequence (DNA): TGTGCCAGTCATGGATCCCATACGGCTAGCGAGCAGTACTTC.

The chain recombines TRBV7-9 with TRBJ1-1; D might be TRBD1 (6 bases). CDR3 length: 15 residues. V was trimmed by 1 base and J by 8 bases, leaving 17 bases between them. Per germline, CDR1 SEHNR and CDR2 FQNEAQ (reference sequence). This chain's CDR3 is CASSLEDSPNNEAFF. DNA for the CDR3: TGTGCCAGCAGCTTAGAGGACAGTCCGAACAACGAAGCTTTCTTT.

The rearrangement joins TRBV10-2 to TRBJ1-1; TRBD1 might be the D (6 bases). V was cut by 6 bases and J by 5 bases, with 19 bases left in between. The CDR3 contains 15 residues. CDR1 and CDR2 (germline): WSHSY, SAAADI. The CDR3 protein is CASSSLQGLWTEAFF. CDR3 nucleotide sequence: TGCGCCAGCAGCTCACTACAGGGTTTATGGACTGAAGCTTTCTTT.

The chain combines TRBV5-6 with TRBJ2-1; no definite D call. This CDR3 spans 11 amino acids. V shed 2 bases and J shed 10 bases, with 7 bases lying between them. Germline V gene lookup returns CDR1 SGHDT and CDR2 YYEEEE. CDR3 DNA: TGTGCCAGCAGCTTCGGTAGAGAGCAGTTCTTC. It yields the protein CASSFGREQFF.

The chain has TRBV5-1 and TRBJ2-2; D may match TRBD1 or TRBD2 (5 bases each). The CDR3 is 15 residues long. Germline lookup yields CDR1 SGHRS and CDR2 YFSETQ. V dropped 4 bases and J dropped 2 bases, with 12 bases sitting between them. The CDR3 DNA follows: TGCGCCAGCAGCCCGGGACGGGGCAACACCGGGGAGCTGTTTTTT. It encodes CASSPGRGNTGELFF.

V and J are TRBV9 and TRBJ2-7; D could derive from TRBD1 or TRBD2 (5 bases each). V lost 0 bases and J lost 7, with 20 bases in between. Germline loops: CDR1 SGDLS, CDR2 YYNGEE. The CDR3 length is 16 residues. Here the CDR3 DNA reads TGTGCCAGCAGCGTAGTCTCCGGGACGGCTCCGGGTGAGCAGTACTTC. This encodes CASSVVSGTAPGEQYF.

The chain combines TRBV6-5 with TRBJ2-5; 11 nucleotides match TRBD1. The CDR3 runs 15 residues. In germline, CDR1 is MNHEY, CDR2 SVGAGI. V lost 0 bases and J lost 4; bases outside the gene matches: 1. The CDR3 reads CASSYSGQGGETQYF. For the CDR3, the DNA is TGTGCCAGCAGTTACTCGGGACAGGGGGGAGAGACCCAGTACTTC.

The chain has TRBV29-1 and TRBJ1-1; 7 nucleotides agree with TRBD1. The germline CDR1 and CDR2 sequences are SQVTM and ANQGSEA. Trimming removed 5 bases from V and 6 bases from J; junction bases left unmatched: 6. The CDR3 runs to 12 residues. CDR3 sequence (DNA): TGCAGCGTTCCAATACAGGGGTCTGAAGCTTTCTTT. Its translation: CSVPIQGSEAFF.